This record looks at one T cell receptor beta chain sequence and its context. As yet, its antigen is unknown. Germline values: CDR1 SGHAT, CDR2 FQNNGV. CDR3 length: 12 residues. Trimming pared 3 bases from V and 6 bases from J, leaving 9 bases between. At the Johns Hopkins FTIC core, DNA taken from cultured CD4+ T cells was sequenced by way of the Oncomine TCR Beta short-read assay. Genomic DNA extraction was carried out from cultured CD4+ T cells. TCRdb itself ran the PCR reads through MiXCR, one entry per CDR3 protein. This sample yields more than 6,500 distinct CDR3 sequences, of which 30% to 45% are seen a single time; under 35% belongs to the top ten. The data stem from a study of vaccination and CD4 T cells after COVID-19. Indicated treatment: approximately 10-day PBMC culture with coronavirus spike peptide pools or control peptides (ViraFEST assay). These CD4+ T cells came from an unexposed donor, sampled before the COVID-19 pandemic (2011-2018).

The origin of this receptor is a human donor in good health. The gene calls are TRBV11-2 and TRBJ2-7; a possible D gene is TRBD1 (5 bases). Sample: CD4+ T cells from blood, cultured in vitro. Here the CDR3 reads CASSLQGLEQYF. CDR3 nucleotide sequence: TGTGCCAGCAGCTTGCAGGGCCTCGAGCAGTACTTC.